Included here is one T cell receptor (beta chain) sequence, with context. Its antigen is still unknown. The V end lost 3 bases, the J end lost 7 bases, and 25 bases lay between the germline ends. The CDR3 is 18 amino acids. Germline V gene data show CDR1 as SGHDN and CDR2 as FVKESK. This sample is drawn from a study of T cell repertoires in cytomegalovirus infection. Study results and limitations: HLA-C-restricted TCR beta clonotypes specific for CMV led the ex vivo response. Summed frequency of shared TCR beta families picked out CMV carriers who also had the relevant HLA.

TCRdb re-derived calls from the reads in MiXCR, one entry per CDR3 protein. Among about 770,000 distinct CDR3 sequences, 25% to 35% were seen once, and the ten largest hold roughly 13%. This specimen was cultured CD8+ T cells from PBMCs, taken from culture after CMV antigen stimulation. The clonotype originates from a human donor in good health (CMV status not recorded). Some clones in this sample may be carry-over from other donors' samples. J is TRBJ2-1 and V is TRBV14, with D perhaps assigned TRBD1 or TRBD2 (5 bases each). Written as DNA, the CDR3 is TGTGCCAGCAGCCATCGCTGGGGAGACAGTCTAATTCGGAATGAGCAGTTCTTC. Encoded protein: CASSHRWGDSLIRNEQFF.